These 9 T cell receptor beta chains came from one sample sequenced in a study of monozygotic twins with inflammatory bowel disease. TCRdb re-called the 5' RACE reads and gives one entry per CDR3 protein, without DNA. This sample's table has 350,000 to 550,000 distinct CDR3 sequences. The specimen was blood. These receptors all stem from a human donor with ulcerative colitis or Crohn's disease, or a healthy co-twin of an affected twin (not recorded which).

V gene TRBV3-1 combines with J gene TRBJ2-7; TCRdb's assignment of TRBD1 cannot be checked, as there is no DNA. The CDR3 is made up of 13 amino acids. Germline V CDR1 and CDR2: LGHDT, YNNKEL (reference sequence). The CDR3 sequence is CASSRDRNYEQYF.

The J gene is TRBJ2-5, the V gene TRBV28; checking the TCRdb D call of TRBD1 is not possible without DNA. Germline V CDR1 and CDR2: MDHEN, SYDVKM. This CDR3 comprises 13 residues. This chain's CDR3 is CASSSGELETQYF. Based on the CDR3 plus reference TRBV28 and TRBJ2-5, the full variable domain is DVKVTQSSRYLVKRTGEKVFLECVQDMDHENMFWYRQDPGLGLRLIYFSYDVKMKEKGDIPEGYSVSREKKERFSLILESASTNQTSMYLCASSSGELETQYFGPGTRLLVL.

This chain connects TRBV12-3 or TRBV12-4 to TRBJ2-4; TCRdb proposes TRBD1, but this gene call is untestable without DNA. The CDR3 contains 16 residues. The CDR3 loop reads CASRQYRERAKNIQYF.

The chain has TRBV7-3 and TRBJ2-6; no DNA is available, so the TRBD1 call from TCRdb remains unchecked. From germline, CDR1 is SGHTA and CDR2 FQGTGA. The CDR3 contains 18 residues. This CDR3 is CASSPYTRTGSGANVLTF.

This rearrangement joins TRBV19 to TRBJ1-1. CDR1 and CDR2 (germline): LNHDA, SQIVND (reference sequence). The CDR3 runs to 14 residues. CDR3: CASSIGDLGTEAFF.

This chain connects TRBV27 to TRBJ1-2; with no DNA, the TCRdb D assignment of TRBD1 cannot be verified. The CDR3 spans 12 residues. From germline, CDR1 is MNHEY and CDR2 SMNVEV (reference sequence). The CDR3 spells CASRGTGGGYTF.

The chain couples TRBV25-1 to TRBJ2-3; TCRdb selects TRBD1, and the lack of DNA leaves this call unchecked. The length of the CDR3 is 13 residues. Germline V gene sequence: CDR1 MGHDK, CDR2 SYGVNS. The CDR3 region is CASRGGQADTQYF.

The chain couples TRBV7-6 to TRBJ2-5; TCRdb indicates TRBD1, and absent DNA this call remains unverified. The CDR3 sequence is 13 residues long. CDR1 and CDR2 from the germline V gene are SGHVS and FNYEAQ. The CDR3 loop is CASSSRGGETQYF.

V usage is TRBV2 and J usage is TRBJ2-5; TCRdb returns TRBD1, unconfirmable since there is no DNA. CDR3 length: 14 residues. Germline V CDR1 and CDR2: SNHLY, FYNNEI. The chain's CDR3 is CASSNGQLQETQYF. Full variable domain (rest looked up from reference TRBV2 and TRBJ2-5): EPEVTQTPSHQVTQMGQEVILRCVPISNHLYFYWYRQILGQKVEFLVSFYNNEISEKSEIFDDQFSVERPDGSNFTLKIRSTKLEDSAMYFCASSNGQLQETQYFGPGTRLLVL.